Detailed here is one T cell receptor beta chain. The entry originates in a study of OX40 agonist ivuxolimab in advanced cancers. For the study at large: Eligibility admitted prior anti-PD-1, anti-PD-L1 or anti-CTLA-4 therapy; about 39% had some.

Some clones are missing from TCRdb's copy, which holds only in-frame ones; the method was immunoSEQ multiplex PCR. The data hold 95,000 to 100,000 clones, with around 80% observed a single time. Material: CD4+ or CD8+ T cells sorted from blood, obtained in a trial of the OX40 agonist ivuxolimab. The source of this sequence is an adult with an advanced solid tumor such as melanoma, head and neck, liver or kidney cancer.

CDR3 residues: CASSLRGERVVTQYF. CDR3 coding DNA: TGTGCCAGCAGTTTGAGGGGGGAGAGGGTTGTGACCCAGTACTTC. The chain carries TRBV27 and TRBJ2-5; possibly TRBD1 or TRBD2 for D (6 bases each). V was clipped by 3 bases and J by 7 bases, with 18 bases between them. The CDR3 is 15 residues long. The germline V gene encodes CDR1 MNHEY and CDR2 SMNVEV (reference sequence).